A single sample gave rise to the 29 T cell receptor delta chains below, sequenced in a study of delta chains in infants with herpesvirus infections. Gamma-chain- and delta-chain-specific primers converted PBMC RNA into TCR cDNA. TCRdb redid clone calling on the RT-PCR reads using CATT. The sample has roughly 3,300 delta-chain clones; over 25% are singletons. The sequencing here drew on peripheral blood, taken at time point 3 of longitudinal follow-up. Receptor source: a human donor who was a Ugandan infant, either HIV-exposed or HIV-unexposed (not recorded which).

Concerning this clone: A much larger clone differs from this one at a single base, so this may be a read error. The same CDR3 is also encoded by other DNA sequences in this sample. The chain carries TRDV3 and TRDJ1; 7 bases agree with TRDD3. With 2 bases clipped from V and 1 base from J, the junction kept 10 bases outside the gene matches. The CDR3 is made up of 15 amino acids. Germline lookup yields CDR1 TVYSNPD and CDR2 GDNSRS (reference sequence). The DNA for the CDR3 is TGTGCCTTTCTGTACTGGGGACAACTCACCGATAAACTCATCTTT. This encodes CAFLYWGQLTDKLIF.

This clone ranks as medium-sized. This chain joins TRDV2 and TRDJ3, with a tentative D call TRDD3 (5 bases). V lost 3 bases to trimming and J lost 0 bases, with 17 bases between them. This CDR3 is built from 19 residues. Germline values: CDR1 GEAIGNYY, CDR2 EKD. The DNA for the CDR3 is TGTGCCTGTGACCTCATCCCTGGGCCGAGCTCCTGGGACACCCGACAGATGTTTTTC. Translation gives CACDLIPGPSSWDTRQMFF.

In this sample, this clone is medium-sized. The V gene is TRDV2, the J gene TRDJ2; 8 nucleotides agree with TRDD3. This CDR3 contains 14 residues. The V gene's germline CDR1 is GEAIGNYY and CDR2 EKD. J lost 8 bases, V lost 0 bases, and 4 bases had no gene match. The CDR3 reads CACDTWGMDAQLFF. CDR3 in DNA: TGTGCCTGTGACACCTGGGGGATGGACGCACAACTCTTCTTT.

The chain employs TRDV1 and TRDJ1; TRDD3 agrees at 12 bases. The trim removed 1 base at V and 8 bases at J, leaving 26 bases unmatched. Germline CDR1 is TSWWSYY and CDR2 is QGS. The CDR3 consists of 22 residues. The CDR3 DNA is TGTGCTCTTGGGGAACGGAGCCTTCCTAGTCCCCTGGGGGATACGAGAGGGTTAAAACTCATCTTT. Translated: CALGERSLPSPLGDTRGLKLIF.

This clone was counted between two and nine times. The sample has other DNA sequences that encode this CDR3 too. V and J are TRDV1 and TRDJ1; no definite D call. Per germline, CDR1 TSWWSYY and CDR2 QGS. This CDR3 has 15 amino acids. The V end was cut by 3 bases, the J end by 2 bases, with 13 bases between. CDR3 in DNA: TGTGCTCTTGGGGAGCCTCCAAGGAGGACCGATAAACTCATCTTT. Amino acids: CALGEPPRRTDKLIF.

The chain uses TRDV1 and TRDJ1, with 11 bases aligning to TRDD3. V shed 1 base and J 6 bases; nucleotides not matched to a gene: 28. Germline assignment: CDR1 TSWWSYY and CDR2 QGS. This CDR3 comprises 23 residues. The CDR3 sequence is CALGEPGPSHESGGYKRWYKLIF. The CDR3 region has the DNA TGTGCTCTTGGGGAACCGGGGCCTTCCCACGAGTCTGGGGGATACAAGCGGTGGTATAAACTCATCTTT.

The chain carries TRDV1 and TRDJ1; 10 nucleotides line up with TRDD3. This CDR3 is 21 amino acids long. Trimming removed 4 bases from V and 0 bases from J; junction bases left unmatched: 20. CDR1 and CDR2 from the germline V gene are TSWWSYY and QGS. CDR3 residues: CALGGQRRGLGDFSNTDKLIF. CDR3 DNA sequence: TGTGCTCTTGGGGGCCAAAGGCGCGGACTGGGGGATTTTTCTAACACCGATAAACTCATCTTT.

This clone showed up just once. V and J are TRDV1 and TRDJ1; D is perhaps TRDD3 (5 bases). The CDR3 runs to 19 residues. CDR1 TSWWSYY and CDR2 QGS come from the germline V gene. The V end was cut by 5 bases, the J end by 3 bases, with 28 bases between. In DNA, the CDR3 is TGTGCTCTTGGGACTGGTTCCCCTCACTGGTCTTATCGGGCCGATAAACTCATCTTT. Amino acids: CALGTGSPHWSYRADKLIF.

This clone is large (0.1 to 1%) in the sample. The chain carries TRDV2 and TRDJ3, with 10 bases matching TRDD3. Germline V gene sequence: CDR1 GEAIGNYY, CDR2 EKD. V gave up 3 bases and J gave up 4 bases; unmatched junction bases: 2. The CDR3 has 16 amino acids. In DNA form, the CDR3 reads TGTGCCTGTGACGTACTGGGGGATTGGGACACCCGACAGATGTTTTTC. Translating gives CACDVLGDWDTRQMFF.

This chain joins TRDV3 and TRDJ2; 7 nucleotides line up with TRDD3. This CDR3 has 27 amino acids. V gave up 4 bases and J gave up 0 bases; unmatched junction bases: 44. Germline V CDR1 and CDR2: TVYSNPD, GDNSRS (reference sequence). The CDR3 coding sequence is TGTGCCTCCATTGCTACGAAGGGGGGGGTAAGGCAAACTGGGGACCTCCCAAATATCCCTTTGACAGCACAACTCTTCTTT. This gives the protein CASIATKGGVRQTGDLPNIPLTAQLFF.

The gene calls are TRDV1 and TRDJ1; D assignment may be TRDD2 or TRDD3 (5 bases each). Germline V CDR1 and CDR2: TSWWSYY, QGS. This CDR3 has 25 amino acids. Between the trimmed V and J ends, which lost 3 bases and 5 bases, there was a span of 46 bases. The CDR3 loop reads CALGDTLGPLLYWDFKPRRSDKLIF. CDR3 nucleotides: TGTGCTCTTGGGGACACATTGGGGCCCCTTCTCTATTGGGATTTCAAACCTAGACGAAGTGATAAACTCATCTTT.

The J gene is TRDJ1, the V gene TRDV1, with TRDD3 matching over 7 bases. J lost 5 bases, V lost 2 bases, and 17 bases had no gene match. The CDR3 totals 18 residues. Germline V gene lookup returns CDR1 TSWWSYY and CDR2 QGS. CDR3 protein: CALGEYSFGWGYRDKLIF. The CDR3 DNA is TGTGCTCTTGGGGAATACTCGTTCGGCTGGGGATATCGTGATAAACTCATCTTT.

For this clone: Possible read error: a much larger clone is one base away. The chain has TRDV1 and TRDJ1; the D gene could be TRDD2 or TRDD3 (5 bases each). CDR3 size: 23 residues. Germline loops: CDR1 TSWWSYY, CDR2 QGS. The germline V and J ends were trimmed by 2 bases and 4 bases, with 38 bases remaining between them. The CDR3 DNA is TGTGCTCTTGGGGAAATTACCCCTCCCCCCTTCGAACGATTGGGGAATACGGGCGATAAACTCATCTTT. Its translation is CALGEITPPPFERLGNTGDKLIF.

On this clone: This sample includes further DNA sequences coding for the same CDR3. The rearrangement joins TRDV1 to TRDJ1, with 9 bases fitting TRDD3. After removal of 4 bases from V and 0 bases from J, the junction contained 33 bases not matched to a gene. The CDR3 length is 25 residues. Germline V CDR1 and CDR2: TSWWSYY, QGS. CDR3 residues: CALGALYFPFGGDTRLAPYTDKLIF. The CDR3 nucleotides read TGTGCTCTTGGGGCCCTTTATTTCCCTTTTGGCGGGGATACGCGTCTGGCCCCTTACACCGATAAACTCATCTTT.

The chain carries TRDV2 and TRDJ1; 8 nucleotides align to TRDD3. CDR1 GEAIGNYY and CDR2 EKD come from the germline V gene. The V segment lost 3 bases and the J segment 2 bases; nucleotides outside the gene matches: 25. This CDR3 is built from 21 residues. The CDR3 is CACDSGLPDYWGARRTDKLIF. In nucleotides, the CDR3 is TGTGCCTGTGACTCCGGCCTTCCAGACTACTGGGGGGCGAGGAGGACCGATAAACTCATCTTT.

Note on this clone: It may be a read error: a sequence one base away is much more abundant. This chain uses TRAV38-2/DV8 with TRDJ1, with 10 bases lining up with TRDD3. This CDR3 is built from 19 residues. Germline V CDR1 and CDR2: TSESDYY, QEAYKQQN. V lost 1 base, J lost 1 base, and 13 bases stayed unmatched. The CDR3, as DNA: TGTGCTTATAGGAGCCCTAAATTAAAACTGGGGGATGCCACCGATAAACTCATCTTT. Its translation is CAYRSPKLKLGDATDKLIF.

The rearrangement links TRDV1 to TRDJ1; 11 positions agree with TRDD3. Germline loops: CDR1 TSWWSYY, CDR2 QGS. This CDR3 is built from 19 residues. The V segment lost 5 bases and the J segment 0 bases; nucleotides outside the gene matches: 14. The CDR3 region is CALGTIYWGIDPNTDKLIF. DNA of the CDR3: TGTGCTCTTGGGACCATATACTGGGGGATAGATCCGAACACCGATAAACTCATCTTT.

This chain uses TRDV1 with TRDJ1; 7 nucleotides line up with TRDD3. This CDR3 comprises 19 residues. Germline CDR1 is TSWWSYY and CDR2 is QGS. Trimming cost V 3 bases and J 0 bases; bases outside gene matches: 16. CDR3 loop: CALGEASSGGYSYTDKLIF. CDR3 bases: TGTGCTCTTGGGGAGGCCAGTTCTGGGGGTTACAGTTACACCGATAAACTCATCTTT.

The CDR3 here is CALGQKVPTKGGGGYLTDKLIF. For the CDR3, the DNA is TGTGCTCTTGGCCAGAAGGTTCCGACCAAGGGCGGTGGGGGATATTTAACCGATAAACTCATCTTT. The chain recombines TRDV1 with TRDJ1; 9 positions match TRDD3. CDR3 length: 22 amino acids. V dropped 6 bases and J dropped 2; count of bases not matched to a gene: 28. The germline CDR1 and CDR2 sequences are TSWWSYY and QGS.

The gene calls are TRDV2 and TRDJ3; 13 bases map to TRDD3. This CDR3 spans 20 amino acids. Germline V gene lookup returns CDR1 GEAIGNYY and CDR2 EKD. V lost 1 base to trimming and J lost 1 base; unmatched junction nucleotides: 6. CDR3 sequence (DNA): TGTGCCTGTGACACTCTACTGGGGGATACGCTATCCTGGGACACCCGACAGATGTTTTTC. It yields the protein CACDTLLGDTLSWDTRQMFF.

This clone was counted only a few times. The chain joins TRDV2 to TRDJ3, with D perhaps matching TRDD2 (6 bases). There are 18 residues in the CDR3. Trimming left V 3 bases short and J 1 base short, with 15 bases between. Germline lookup yields CDR1 GEAIGNYY and CDR2 EKD. In nucleotides, the CDR3 is TGTGCCTGTGACTCATCCTACGGCACTTCCTGGGACACCCGACAGATGTTTTTC. The encoded protein is CACDSSYGTSWDTRQMFF.

This chain joins TRDV1 and TRDJ1, with 11 bases aligning to TRDD3. The V segment lost 4 bases and the J segment 9 bases; nucleotides outside the gene matches: 28. The germline V gene has CDR1 TSWWSYY and CDR2 QGS. This CDR3 is 21 amino acids long. The CDR3, as DNA: TGTGCTCTTGGGGGTCCAGGCCTTCCTAGTTGGGGGATACGGGGAGATAAAGAACTCATCTTT. Translation gives CALGGPGLPSWGIRGDKELIF.

In its sample, this clone was seen a few times. The gene calls are TRDV2 and TRDJ3, with 8 bases fitting TRDD3. Trimming removed 2 bases from V and 0 bases from J; junction bases left unmatched: 8. Germline V CDR1 and CDR2: GEAIGNYY, EKD. This CDR3 has 19 residues. In DNA form, the CDR3 reads TGTGCCTGTGACAACACTGGGGGTCTCAGCTCCTGGGACACCCGACAGATGTTTTTC. It encodes CACDNTGGLSSWDTRQMFF.

This clone occurred a few times. This may be a read error, as it is one base from a much larger clone. The CDR3 region is CACDVLGETLTAQLFF. DNA of the CDR3: TGTGCCTGTGACGTACTGGGGGAAACTTTGACAGCACAACTCTTCTTT. The chain has TRDV2 and TRDJ2; 9 nucleotides align to TRDD3. CDR1 is GEAIGNYY, CDR2 EKD, per germline. V was clipped by 3 bases and J by 0 bases; unmatched bases: 4. The CDR3 spans 16 residues.

This clone has a handful of counts. The J gene is TRDJ1, the V gene TRDV1, with D perhaps matching TRDD1 or TRDD3 (5 bases each). The CDR3 length is 21 residues. Germline V gene lookup returns CDR1 TSWWSYY and CDR2 QGS. V was pared by 0 bases and J by 0 bases, with 26 bases between. CDR3 sequence: CALGELKSKRGHKPYTDKLIF. CDR3 sequence (DNA): TGTGCTCTTGGGGAACTGAAATCTAAACGGGGACATAAACCGTACACCGATAAACTCATCTTT.

The V and J genes are TRDV1 and TRDJ2; TRDD2 matches at 9 bases. The germline CDR1 and CDR2 sequences are TSWWSYY and QGS. This CDR3 has 21 residues. The V segment lost 0 bases and the J segment 6 bases; nucleotides outside the gene matches: 20. This CDR3 reads CALGELLPTCLGISPAAQLFF. The CDR3 DNA follows: TGTGCTCTTGGGGAACTCCTTCCTACGTGTCTGGGGATTTCTCCGGCAGCACAACTCTTCTTT.

The chain uses TRDV1 and TRDJ1, with 11 bases identical to TRDD3. Trimming took 0 bases from V and 1 from J; bases not matched to a gene: 19. CDR3 length: 22 amino acids. Germline CDR1 reads TSWWSYY; CDR2 reads QGS. The DNA for the CDR3 is TGTGCTCTTGGGGAACTAGTCCAATCTGGGGGATACTTCTGGAGGTCCACCGATAAACTCATCTTT. Translation gives CALGELVQSGGYFWRSTDKLIF.

Turning to this clone: A much larger clone sits a single nucleotide away, making a read error possible. The chain employs TRDV1 and TRDJ2; a weak D match, TRDD3 (5 bases). Gene TRDJ1 matches the end of the DNA better, so the J call may be wrong. Per germline, CDR1 TSWWSYY and CDR2 QGS. CDR3 length: 17 residues. In nucleotides, the CDR3 is TGTGCCCTTGGGGAACGAGCAATCGCTGCTTACACCGATAAACTCATCTTT. Translating gives CALGERAIAAYTDKLIF.

The genes are TRDV1 and TRDJ1, with D possibly called TRDD2 or TRDD3 (9 bases each). From germline, CDR1 is TSWWSYY and CDR2 QGS. This CDR3 has 20 amino acids. V was clipped by 3 bases and J by 4 bases, with 30 bases between them. This chain's CDR3 is CALGEAPLPTWGIIHDKLIF. The CDR3 DNA sequence: TGTGCTCTTGGGGAGGCCCCCCTTCCTACCTGGGGGATTATCCACGATAAACTCATCTTT.